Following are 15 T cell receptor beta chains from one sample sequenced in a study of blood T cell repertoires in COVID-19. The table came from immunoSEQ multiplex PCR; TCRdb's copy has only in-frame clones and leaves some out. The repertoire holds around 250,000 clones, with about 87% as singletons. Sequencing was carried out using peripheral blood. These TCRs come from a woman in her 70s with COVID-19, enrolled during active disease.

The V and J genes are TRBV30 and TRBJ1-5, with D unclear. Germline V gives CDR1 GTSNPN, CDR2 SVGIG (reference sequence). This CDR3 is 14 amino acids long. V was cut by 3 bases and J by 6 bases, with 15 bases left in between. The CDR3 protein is CAWSTPPNGQPQHF. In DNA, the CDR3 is TGTGCCTGGAGCACACCTCCGAATGGTCAGCCCCAGCATTTT.

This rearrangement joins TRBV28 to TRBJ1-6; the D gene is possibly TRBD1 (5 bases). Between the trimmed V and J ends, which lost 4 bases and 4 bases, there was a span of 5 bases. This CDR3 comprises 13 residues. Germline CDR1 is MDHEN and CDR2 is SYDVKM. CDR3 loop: CASSSGYNSPLHF. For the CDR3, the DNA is TGTGCCAGCAGTTCAGGGTATAATTCACCCCTCCACTTT.

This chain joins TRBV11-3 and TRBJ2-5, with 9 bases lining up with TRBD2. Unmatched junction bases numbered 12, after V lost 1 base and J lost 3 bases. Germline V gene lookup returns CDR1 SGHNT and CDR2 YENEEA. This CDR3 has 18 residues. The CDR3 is CASSLVDSAGGPEETQYF. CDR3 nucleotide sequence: TGTGCCAGCAGCTTAGTCGACAGCGCGGGAGGGCCCGAAGAGACCCAGTACTTC.

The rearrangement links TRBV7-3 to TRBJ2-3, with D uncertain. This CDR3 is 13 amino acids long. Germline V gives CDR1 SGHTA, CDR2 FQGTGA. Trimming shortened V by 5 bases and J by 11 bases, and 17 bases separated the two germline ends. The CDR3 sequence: CASSLHTGGLQYF. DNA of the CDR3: TGTGCCAGCAGCCTTCACACGGGTGGCTTGCAGTATTTT.

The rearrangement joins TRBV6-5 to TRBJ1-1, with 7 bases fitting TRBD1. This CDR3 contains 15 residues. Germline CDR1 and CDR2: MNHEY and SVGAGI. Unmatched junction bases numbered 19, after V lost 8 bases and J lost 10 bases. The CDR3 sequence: CASAGGLRGRSLAFF. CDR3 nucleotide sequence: TGTGCCAGCGCCGGCGGTTTGAGGGGGCGCAGTTTAGCTTTCTTT.

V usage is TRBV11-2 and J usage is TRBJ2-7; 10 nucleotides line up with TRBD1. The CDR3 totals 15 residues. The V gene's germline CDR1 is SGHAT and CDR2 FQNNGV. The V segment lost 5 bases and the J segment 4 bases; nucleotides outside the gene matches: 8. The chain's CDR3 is CASSRDRGQGYEQYF. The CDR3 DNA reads TGTGCCAGCAGCCGGGACAGGGGTCAAGGGTACGAGCAGTACTTC.

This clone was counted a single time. The CDR3 DNA follows: TGTGCCATCAGTGTTGGGCACAACAATCAGCCCCAGCATTTT. It encodes CAISVGHNNQPQHF. This chain links TRBV10-3 with TRBJ1-5; no clear D. The germline V and J ends were trimmed by 4 bases and 3 bases, with 10 bases remaining between them. The CDR3 contains 14 residues. Germline V gives CDR1 ENHRY, CDR2 SYGVKD.

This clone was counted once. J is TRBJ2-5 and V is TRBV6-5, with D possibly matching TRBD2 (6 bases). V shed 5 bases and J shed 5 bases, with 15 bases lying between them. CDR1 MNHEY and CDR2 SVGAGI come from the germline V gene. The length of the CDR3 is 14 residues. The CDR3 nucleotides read TGTGCCAGCAGTCCCGCGGGAATTGCGGAGACCCAGTACTTC. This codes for CASSPAGIAETQYF.

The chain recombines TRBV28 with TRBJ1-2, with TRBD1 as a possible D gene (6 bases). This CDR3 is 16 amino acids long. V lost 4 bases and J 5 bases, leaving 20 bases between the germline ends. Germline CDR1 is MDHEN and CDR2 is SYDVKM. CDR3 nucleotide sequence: TGTGCCAGCAGTTCCGTTGGTGGCAGGGGAGGGTATGGCTACACCTTC. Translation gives CASSSVGGRGGYGYTF.

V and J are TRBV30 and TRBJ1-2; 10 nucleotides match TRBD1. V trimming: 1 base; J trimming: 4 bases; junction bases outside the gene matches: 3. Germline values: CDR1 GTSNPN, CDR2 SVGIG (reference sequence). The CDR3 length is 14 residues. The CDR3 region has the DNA TGTGCCTGGAGTGCTAGGACAGGGGGCTATGGCTACACCTTC. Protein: CAWSARTGGYGYTF.

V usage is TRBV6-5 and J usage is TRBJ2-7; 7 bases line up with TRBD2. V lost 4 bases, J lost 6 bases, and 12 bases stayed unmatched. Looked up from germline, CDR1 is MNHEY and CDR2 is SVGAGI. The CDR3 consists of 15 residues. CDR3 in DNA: TGTGCCAGCAGTTTCCTCGGGGCGGGAGTAGGCGAGCAGTACTTC. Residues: CASSFLGAGVGEQYF.

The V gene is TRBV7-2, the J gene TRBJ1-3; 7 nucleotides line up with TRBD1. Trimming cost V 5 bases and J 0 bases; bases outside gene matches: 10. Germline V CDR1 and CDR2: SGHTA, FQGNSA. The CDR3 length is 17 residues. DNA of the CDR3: TGTGCCAGCAGCCCAGGGACAGCCCCTAGCTCTGGAAACACCATATATTTT. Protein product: CASSPGTAPSSGNTIYF.

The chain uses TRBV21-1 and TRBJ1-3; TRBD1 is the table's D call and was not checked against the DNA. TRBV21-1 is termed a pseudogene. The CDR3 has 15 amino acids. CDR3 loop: CASTDRGPWENTIYF. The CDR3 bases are TGTGCCAGCACCGACAGGGGGCCGTGGGAAAACACCATATATTTT.

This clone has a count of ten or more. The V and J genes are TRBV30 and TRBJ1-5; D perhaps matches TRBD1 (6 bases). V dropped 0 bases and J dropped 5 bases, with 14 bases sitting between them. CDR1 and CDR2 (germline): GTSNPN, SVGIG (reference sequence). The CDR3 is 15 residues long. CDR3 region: CAWSVPTGHDQPQHF. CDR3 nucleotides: TGTGCCTGGAGTGTACCGACAGGCCACGATCAGCCCCAGCATTTT. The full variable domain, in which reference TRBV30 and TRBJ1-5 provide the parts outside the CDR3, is SQTIHQWPATLVQPVGSPLSLECTVEGTSNPNLYWYRQAAGRGLQLLFYSVGIGQISSEVPQNLSASRPQDRQFILSSKKLLLSDSGFYLCAWSVPTGHDQPQHFGDGTRLSIL.

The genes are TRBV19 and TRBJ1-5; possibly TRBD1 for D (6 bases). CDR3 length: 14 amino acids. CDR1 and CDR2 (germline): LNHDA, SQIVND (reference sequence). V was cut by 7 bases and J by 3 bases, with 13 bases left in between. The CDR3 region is CASNRDRNNQPQHF. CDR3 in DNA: TGTGCCAGTAACCGAGACAGGAACAATCAGCCCCAGCATTTT.